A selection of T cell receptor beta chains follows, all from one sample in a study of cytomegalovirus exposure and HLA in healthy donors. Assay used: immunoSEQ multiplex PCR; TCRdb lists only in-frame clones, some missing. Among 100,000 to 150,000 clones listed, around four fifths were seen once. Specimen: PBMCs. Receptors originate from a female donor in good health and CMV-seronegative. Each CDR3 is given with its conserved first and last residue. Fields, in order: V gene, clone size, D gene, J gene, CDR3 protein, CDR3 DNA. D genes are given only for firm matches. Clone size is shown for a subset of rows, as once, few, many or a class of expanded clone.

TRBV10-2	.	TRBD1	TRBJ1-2	CASSSRDREFYGYTF	TGCGCCAGCAGTAGCCGGGACAGGGAGTTCTATGGCTACACCTTC
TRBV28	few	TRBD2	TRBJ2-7	CASSLNGGRDEQYF	TGTGCCAGCAGTTTAAATGGGGGGAGGGACGAGCAGTACTTC
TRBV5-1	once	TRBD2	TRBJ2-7	CASSRGVAGGQVVNEQYF	TGCGCCAGCAGCCGGGGAGTAGCGGGAGGGCAGGTGGTGAACGAGCAGTACTTC
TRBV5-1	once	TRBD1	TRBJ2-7	CASSLGQGGTYEQYF	TGCGCCAGCAGCTTGGGACAGGGGGGAACTTACGAGCAGTACTTC
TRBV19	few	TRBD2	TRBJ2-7	CASSETGGAYEQYF	TGTGCCAGTAGTGAAACGGGAGGAGCCTACGAGCAGTACTTC
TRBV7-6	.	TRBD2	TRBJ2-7	CASSSALSGISYEQYF	TGTGCCAGCAGCTCAGCTTTGAGCGGGATATCCTACGAGCAGTACTTC
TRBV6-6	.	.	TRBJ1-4	CASSWNRASEKLFF	TGTGCCAGCAGTTGGAACAGGGCTAGTGAAAAACTGTTTTTT
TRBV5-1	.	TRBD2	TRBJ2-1	CASSGLAGGKTYNEQFF	TGCGCCAGCAGCGGCTTAGCGGGAGGCAAAACCTACAATGAGCAGTTCTTC
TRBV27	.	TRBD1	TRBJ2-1	CASLTWDRGINEQFF	TGTGCCAGCCTAACCTGGGACAGGGGGATCAATGAGCAGTTCTTC
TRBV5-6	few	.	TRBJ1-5	CASSWQGSQPQHF	TGTGCCAGCAGTTGGCAGGGAAGTCAGCCCCAGCATTTT
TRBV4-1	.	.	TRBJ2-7	CASSRLPGPAEQYF	TGCGCCAGCAGCCGCCTTCCGGGTCCAGCCGAGCAGTACTTC
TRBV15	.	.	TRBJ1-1	CATSRGGRAEAFF	TGTGCCACCAGCAGAGGGGGCAGGGCTGAAGCTTTCTTT
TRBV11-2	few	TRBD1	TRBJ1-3	CASSPWTGGNTIYF	TGTGCCAGCAGCCCTTGGACAGGGGGAAACACCATATATTTT
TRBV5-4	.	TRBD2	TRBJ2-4	CASSPGGAGGKNIQYF	TGTGCCAGCAGCCCGGGTGGAGCGGGAGGTAAAAACATTCAGTACTTC
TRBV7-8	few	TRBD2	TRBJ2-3	CASSLEFGSGSRTDTQYF	TGTGCCAGCAGCTTAGAGTTTGGGAGCGGGAGTAGGACAGATACGCAGTATTTT
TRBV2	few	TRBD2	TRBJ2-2	CASSEATSGSYGELFF	TGTGCCAGCAGTGAAGCCACTAGCGGGAGTTACGGGGAGCTGTTTTTT
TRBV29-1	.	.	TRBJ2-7	CSVSGVVTFYEQYF	TGCAGCGTATCGGGAGTGGTGACCTTTTACGAGCAGTACTTC
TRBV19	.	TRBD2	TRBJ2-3	CASSEAGGWDTQYF	TGTGCCAGTAGTGAAGCGGGAGGGTGGGATACGCAGTATTTT
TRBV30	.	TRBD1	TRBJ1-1	CAQDRGLVYTEAFF	TGTGCCCAGGACAGGGGGCTTGTCTACACTGAAGCTTTCTTT
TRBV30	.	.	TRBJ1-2	CAWSTPRFHFTGETGYGYTF	TGTGCCTGGAGTACACCGCGATTTCATTTCACTGGGGAGACCGGCTATGGCTACACCTTC
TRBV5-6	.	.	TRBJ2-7	CASSHGGGARYEQYF	TGTGCCAGCAGCCACGGCGGTGGGGCGAGATACGAGCAGTACTTC
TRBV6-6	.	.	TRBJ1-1	CASSVNHFGGTEAFF	TGTGCCAGCAGTGTAAATCATTTCGGAGGCACTGAAGCTTTCTTT
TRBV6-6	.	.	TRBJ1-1	CASAQGTGGSEAFF	TGTGCCAGCGCCCAGGGAACGGGAGGCTCTGAAGCTTTCTTT
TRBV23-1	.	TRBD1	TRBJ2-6	CASSLDRGQELSGANVLTF	TGCGCCAGCAGTCTAGACAGGGGGCAAGAACTCTCTGGGGCCAACGTCCTGACTTTC
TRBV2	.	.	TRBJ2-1	CASSRPAWGAGVSYNEQFF	TGTGCCAGCAGCCGCCCCGCCTGGGGGGCGGGAGTATCATACAATGAGCAGTTCTTC
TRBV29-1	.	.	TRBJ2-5	CSVIRGEATQYF	TGCAGCGTTATCAGGGGGGAGGCGACCCAGTACTTC